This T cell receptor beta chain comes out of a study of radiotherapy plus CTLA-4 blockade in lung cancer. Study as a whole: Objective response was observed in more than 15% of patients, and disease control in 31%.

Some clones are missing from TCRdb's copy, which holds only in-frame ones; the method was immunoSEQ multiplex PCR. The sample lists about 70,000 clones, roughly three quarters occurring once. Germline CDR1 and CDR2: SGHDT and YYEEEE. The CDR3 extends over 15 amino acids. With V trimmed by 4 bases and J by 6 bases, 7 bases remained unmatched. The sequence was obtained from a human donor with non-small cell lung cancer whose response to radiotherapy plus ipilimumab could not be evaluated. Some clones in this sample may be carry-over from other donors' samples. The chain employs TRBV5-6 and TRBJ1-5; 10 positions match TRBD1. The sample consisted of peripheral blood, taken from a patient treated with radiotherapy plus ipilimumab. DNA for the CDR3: TGTGCCAGCAGCCCTCGGACAGGGGGGGGTCAGCCCCAGCATTTT. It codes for CASSPRTGGGQPQHF.